This is a list of T cell receptor beta chains from one sample in a study of T cell changes during pregnancy in multiple sclerosis. Method: immunoSEQ multiplex PCR; TCRdb's copy keeps in-frame clones and lacks some. The data hold about 58,000 clones, with 93% observed a single time. The sequenced sample was CD8+ T cells from peripheral blood mononuclear cells, obtained in the second trimester of pregnancy. Every receptor here comes from a female donor with multiple sclerosis, enrolled in a pregnancy study. Each CDR3 is given with its conserved first and last residue. The D gene is left open where the match is weak. The size of a clone is reported for some rows only, either as once, few or many, or as a class for expanded clones.

clone_size d_call j_call v_call cdr3_aa cdr3_nt
. TRBD1 TRBJ2-7 TRBV4-2 CASSARTGLYEQYF TGTGCCAGCAGCGCCCGGACAGGGCTCTACGAGCAGTACTTC
once . TRBJ2-6 TRBV28 CASSYTYGRGEAGANVLTF TGTGCCAGCAGTTACACATATGGGAGAGGAGAGGCTGGGGCCAACGTCCTGACTTTC
. TRBD2 TRBJ2-3 TRBV27 CASSPRTRGTDTQYF TGTGCCAGCAGCCCCCGGACTAGGGGCACAGATACGCAGTATTTT
. . TRBJ1-6 TRBV6-1 CASSEDRWDNSPLHF TGTGCCAGCAGTGAAGACAGGTGGGATAATTCACCCCTCCACTTT
. TRBD1 TRBJ1-5 TRBV6-5 CASRKTGEYNQPQHF TGTGCCAGCAGGAAGACAGGGGAATATAATCAGCCCCAGCATTTT
. . TRBJ1-5 TRBV5-5 CASSFSRQGSGQPQHF TGTGCCAGCAGCTTTAGCCGTCAGGGGAGTGGTCAGCCCCAGCATTTT
. . TRBJ1-4 TRBV2 CASSELQGWKLFF TGTGCCAGCAGTGAACTTCAGGGTTGGAAACTGTTTTTT
. . TRBJ2-3 TRBV7-9 CASSHPWTVTSTDTQYF TGTGCCAGCAGCCATCCCTGGACAGTGACTAGCACAGATACGCAGTATTTT
few TRBD1 TRBJ1-2 TRBV7-9 CASSPGQGMLSGYTF TGTGCCAGCAGCCCGGGACAGGGTATGCTTTCTGGCTACACCTTC
. TRBD2 TRBJ2-7 TRBV2 CAIILAGGAYEQYF TGTGCCATTATTTTAGCGGGGGGAGCCTACGAGCAGTACTTC
. TRBD2 TRBJ2-7 TRBV13 CASSPGTSGYEQYF TGTGCCAGCAGCCCCGGGACTAGCGGATACGAGCAGTACTTC
. TRBD2 TRBJ2-1 TRBV2 CATLAGAEQFF TGTGCCACATTAGCGGGAGCTGAGCAGTTCTTC
. TRBD1 TRBJ2-5 TRBV7-9 CASKGASQETQYF TGTGCCAGTAAGGGGGCAAGCCAAGAGACCCAGTACTTC
. TRBD1 TRBJ1-5 TRBV6-5 CARRLGTEHQPQHF TGTGCCAGAAGGCTAGGGACAGAGCATCAGCCCCAGCATTTT
once . TRBJ2-7 TRBV4-3 CASSQYSGPYEQYF TGCGCCAGCAGCCAATATTCAGGGCCATACGAGCAGTACTTC
. TRBD1 TRBJ2-1 TRBV4-3 CASSQGTGGYNEQFF TGCGCCAGCAGCCAAGGGACAGGGGGCTACAATGAGCAGTTCTTC
few TRBD1 TRBJ1-2 TRBV4-1 CASSQERGLNYGYTF TGCGCCAGCAGCCAAGAAAGGGGGCTTAACTATGGCTACACCTTC
. TRBD1 TRBJ2-7 TRBV9 CASSFGTGTYEQYF TGTGCCAGCAGCTTTGGGACAGGGACCTACGAGCAGTACTTC
. . TRBJ1-4 TRBV29-1 CSVPNGEKLFF TGCAGCGTTCCTAATGGTGAAAAACTGTTTTTT
. TRBD2 TRBJ2-1 TRBV4-1 CASSQRAGTSGDEQFF TGCGCCAGCAGCCAGAGAGCCGGGACTAGCGGGGACGAGCAGTTCTTC
. . TRBJ1-3 TRBV5-6 CASSLDRSGNTIYF TGTGCCAGCAGCCTGGACAGATCTGGAAACACCATATATTTT
. . TRBJ2-7 TRBV29-1 CSVVGTAYEQYF TGCAGCGTTGTAGGGACTGCCTACGAGCAGTACTTC